The 20 T cell receptor beta chains given below trace back to one sample, sequenced in a study of blood T cell repertoires in COVID-19. Using immunoSEQ multiplex PCR, the repertoire was profiled, and TCRdb retains in-frame clones only, with some absent. The table records about 410,000 clones, around 91% of them present only once. Sequenced input: peripheral blood. The receptors here all came from a woman aged 40-49 years with COVID-19, enrolled during active disease.

The chain carries TRBV29-1 and TRBJ2-1; D not resolved. The germline CDR1 and CDR2 sequences are SQVTM and ANQGSEA. V was shortened by 8 bases and J by 0 bases, with 11 bases between the two germline ends. This CDR3 is 13 amino acids long. The CDR3 sequence: CSTRESSYNEQFF. CDR3 in DNA: TGCAGCACCCGTGAGAGCTCCTACAATGAGCAGTTCTTC.

The V gene is TRBV4-3, the J gene TRBJ1-2, with D hard to call. The V gene's germline CDR1 is LGHNA and CDR2 YSLEER. V was cut by 6 bases and J by 8 bases, with 16 bases left in between. CDR3 length equals 13 residues. CDR3 DNA: TGCGCCAGCAGTCGAGGAGGGTTCGGAGGCTACACCTTC. The encoded protein is CASSRGGFGGYTF.

This chain uses TRBV9 with TRBJ2-1, with TRBD2 matching 12 bases. The CDR3 is 15 residues long. From germline, CDR1 is SGDLS and CDR2 YYNGEE. The V segment lost 4 bases and the J segment 5 bases; nucleotides outside the gene matches: 4. CDR3 in DNA: TGTGCCAGCAGCCCCGGACTAGCGGGACACAATGAGCAGTTCTTC. This sequence encodes CASSPGLAGHNEQFF.

J is TRBJ2-3 and V is TRBV5-4; D gene unclear. The CDR3 runs 14 residues. Between the trimmed V and J ends, which lost 4 bases and 2 bases, there was a span of 11 bases. CDR1 SGHNT and CDR2 YYREEE come from the germline V gene (reference sequence). CDR3 coding DNA: TGTGCCAGCAGCCCTATCATAACCACAGATACGCAGTATTTT. Encoded protein: CASSPIITTDTQYF. The variable domain in full, completed from reference TRBV5-4 and TRBJ2-3, reads ETGVTQSPTHLIKTRGQQVTLRCSSQSGHNTVSWYQQALGQGPQFIFQYYREEENGRGNFPPRFSGLQFPNYSSELNVNALELDDSALYLCASSPIITTDTQYFGPGTRLTVL.

J is TRBJ2-1 and V is TRBV28; 10 bases map to TRBD2. Germline CDR1 and CDR2: MDHEN and SYDVKM. There are 15 residues in the CDR3. V was pared by 4 bases and J by 4 bases, with 4 bases of the junction left unmatched. The CDR3 coding sequence is TGTGCCAGCAGTTCAGGACTAGCGGAGTACAATGAGCAGTTCTTC. It codes for CASSSGLAEYNEQFF.

V gene TRBV18 combines with J gene TRBJ2-1; 10 positions match TRBD2. The CDR3 is 15 amino acids. V dropped 5 bases and J dropped 2; count of bases not matched to a gene: 3. Germline CDR1 and CDR2: KGHSH and LQKENI. The CDR3 bases are TGTGCCAGCTCAGAAAGCGGGGGGGCCTACAATGAGCAGTTCTTC. Translated: CASSESGGAYNEQFF.

The gene calls are TRBV21-1 and TRBJ1-6; the table's D gene call, TRBD1, was not cross checked with the DNA. TRBV21-1 is deemed a pseudogene. CDR3 length equals 16 residues. The DNA for the CDR3 is TGTGCCAGCAGCAAAGAGGGGTCCAGGGGGAATTCACCCCTCCACTTT. Residues: CASSKEGSRGNSPLHF.

This rearrangement joins TRBV7-9 to TRBJ2-7, with TRBD1 as a possible D gene (7 bases). CDR3 length: 17 amino acids. The germline V and J ends were trimmed by 5 bases and 4 bases, with 24 bases remaining between them. Germline CDR1 is SEHNR and CDR2 is FQNEAQ (reference sequence). The CDR3 region is CASSKDPLVRGAYEQYF. The CDR3 DNA follows: TGTGCCAGCAGCAAAGACCCCCTGGTCAGGGGGGCGTACGAGCAGTACTTC.

With regard to this clone: A read error may produce the germline difference seen at one junction end. The gene calls are TRBV7-7 and TRBJ2-1, with 7 bases lining up with TRBD2. The CDR3 spans 14 residues. CDR1 is SSHAT and CDR2 is FNYEAQ in the germline V gene (reference sequence). For the CDR3, the DNA is TGTGCTAGCAGCCGGGGACTAAACCCCAATGAGCAGTTCTTC. Translation: CASSRGLNPNEQFF.

This rearrangement joins TRBV7-8 to TRBJ2-7; D may be TRBD2 (5 bases). Trimming stripped 2 bases from V and 7 bases from J, with 15 bases between. The CDR3 consists of 14 residues. Germline V gene data show CDR1 as SGHVS and CDR2 as FQNEAQ. The CDR3 reads CASSLLDSGGEQYF. The CDR3 DNA reads TGTGCCAGCAGCTTACTGGACTCCGGCGGGGAGCAGTACTTC.

This clone was seen more than once but under ten times. This CDR3 reads CASSYSLDSAYEQYF. The CDR3 coding sequence is TGTGCCAGCAGTTACTCTTTGGACAGTGCCTACGAGCAGTACTTC. The chain joins TRBV6-5 to TRBJ2-7; tentative D call: TRBD1 (6 bases). The CDR3 totals 15 residues. Germline-derived CDR1 and CDR2 are MNHEY and SVGAGI. The germline V and J ends were trimmed by 0 bases and 2 bases, with 11 bases remaining between them.

J is TRBJ1-2 and V is TRBV19; D unresolved. This CDR3 comprises 13 residues. Germline CDR1 reads LNHDA; CDR2 reads SQIVND (reference sequence). The V gene lost 2 bases and the J gene lost 7 bases, with 11 bases spanning the gap. The CDR3 bases are TGTGCCAGTAGTATAAGCGCGGGAACTGGCTACACCTTC. This translates into CASSISAGTGYTF.

CDR3 bases: TGCGCCAGCAGCTTTTTTTCCGGGACAGGGGACACCGGGGAGCTGTTTTTT. Protein sequence: CASSFFSGTGDTGELFF. V gene TRBV5-1 combines with J gene TRBJ2-2, with 10 bases that match TRBD1. J was trimmed by 3 bases and V by 2 bases; bases with no gene match: 7. This CDR3 has 17 residues. Germline assignment: CDR1 SGHRS and CDR2 YFSETQ.

The chain combines TRBV5-8 with TRBJ1-6; possibly TRBD1 for D (5 bases). The germline CDR1 and CDR2 sequences are SGHTS and YDEGEE. This CDR3 is built from 13 residues. Trimming left V 7 bases short and J 9 bases short, with 14 bases between. DNA for the CDR3: TGTGCCAGCGGTCTTCGGGGGTCTTCACCCCTCCACTTT. It is translated as CASGLRGSSPLHF.

This clone was seen only once. The CDR3 DNA reads TGCGCCAGCAGCAAAAACAGGGGGCGAGGAAATTCACCCCTCCACTTT. Protein sequence: CASSKNRGRGNSPLHF. This rearrangement joins TRBV5-1 to TRBJ1-6; 9 bases agree with TRBD1. V gave up 4 bases and J gave up 7 bases; unmatched junction bases: 9. The CDR3 loop spans 16 amino acids. The germline V gene has CDR1 SGHRS and CDR2 YFSETQ.

V is TRBV30 and J is TRBJ1-3, with D unresolved. V shed 5 bases and J shed 3 bases, with 8 bases lying between them. The germline gives CDR1 GTSNPN, CDR2 SVGIG (reference sequence). The CDR3 extends over 12 amino acids. CDR3 sequence (DNA): TGTGCCTGGGGTCACAGTGGAAACACCATATATTTT. It is translated as CAWGHSGNTIYF.

This clone was seen a single time. V is TRBV7-9 and J is TRBJ1-3; D not resolved. In germline, CDR1 is SEHNR, CDR2 FQNEAQ (reference sequence). V was trimmed by 1 base and J by 0 bases, leaving 16 bases between them. The CDR3 contains 18 residues. The CDR3 protein is CASSLVVGLLSSGNTIYF. Written as DNA, the CDR3 is TGTGCCAGCAGCTTAGTAGTGGGCCTCCTAAGCTCTGGAAACACCATATATTTT.

The V gene is TRBV5-1, the J gene TRBJ2-1, with a weak D call TRBD1 (5 bases). Between the trimmed V and J ends, which lost 0 bases and 4 bases, there was a span of 11 bases. Germline values: CDR1 SGHRS, CDR2 YFSETQ. The CDR3 covers 15 residues. The CDR3 loop reads CASSLVGDSYNEQFF. The CDR3, as DNA: TGCGCCAGCAGCTTGGTCGGCGACAGTTACAATGAGCAGTTCTTC.

The chain links TRBV7-8 to TRBJ1-1; D remains ambiguous. Between the trimmed V and J ends, which lost 6 bases and 3 bases, there was a span of 5 bases. In germline, CDR1 is SGHVS, CDR2 FQNEAQ. The CDR3 sequence is 11 residues long. This chain's CDR3 is CASRLDTEAFF. CDR3 nucleotide sequence: TGTGCCAGCAGACTAGACACTGAAGCTTTCTTT.

A few counts support this clone. The chain employs TRBV5-4 and TRBJ1-1, with D tentatively TRBD1 (5 bases). This CDR3 spans 14 amino acids. Germline CDR1 and CDR2: SGHNT and YYREEE (reference sequence). Trimming removed 4 bases at V and 6 bases at J, with 16 bases between. The CDR3 nucleotides are TGTGCCAGCAGCCCCGGGCGCCAGGGATCTGAAGCTTTCTTT. Its translation is CASSPGRQGSEAFF.